This note documents a single TCR beta chain sequence. The repertoire was sequenced with immunoSEQ multiplex PCR; TCRdb's copy has only in-frame clones and lacks some. The sample shows 190,000 or so clones, over 60% of them seen only once. These data originate in a study of cytotoxic CD8 clonotypes in ibrutinib-treated CLL. This specimen was PBMCs, taken after 24 months of ibrutinib treatment. The TCR sequence derives from a human donor with chronic lymphocytic leukemia.

The CDR3 bases are TGTGCCAGCAGCGTAGGAGCTAGCGGCATCACCGGGGAGCTGTTTTTT. This sequence encodes CASSVGASGITGELFF. The chain combines TRBV9 with TRBJ2-2; 7 positions match TRBD2. This CDR3 is built from 16 residues. Germline V gene data show CDR1 as SGDLS and CDR2 as YYNGEE. V trimming: 0 bases; J trimming: 4 bases; junction bases outside the gene matches: 6. Using reference TRBV9 and TRBJ2-2 for the parts outside the CDR3, the full variable domain is DSGVTQTPKHLITATGQRVTLRCSPRSGDLSVYWYQQSLDQGLQFLIQYYNGEERAKGNILERFSAQQFPDLHSELNLSSLELGDSALYFCASSVGASGITGELFFGEGSRLTVL.